Below, 28 T cell receptor beta chains from the same sample are listed, as sequenced in a study of metastatic and nonmetastatic thyroid tumors. Prior to thyroid surgery, none of the patients had received any treatment. Using MiXCR, TCRdb re-called clones from the PCR reads. The sample yields 8,300 or so clones, less than 35% seen once. The sequenced sample consisted of tumor tissue. Receptors were obtained from a male donor with papillary thyroid cancer or a benign thyroid nodule (not recorded which). Some clones in this sample may be carry-over from other donors' samples.

This clone was seen a handful of times. The chain couples TRBV5-1 to TRBJ1-1, with TRBD1 identical over 7 bases. Germline V gene data show CDR1 as SGHRS and CDR2 as YFSETQ. CDR3 length equals 15 residues. V was pared by 3 bases and J by 7 bases, with 12 bases of the junction left unmatched. CDR3 nucleotides: TGCGCCAGCAGCTCCGGTACCTCAGACAGGGTTGAAGCTTTCTTT. Translation gives CASSSGTSDRVEAFF.

This clone was picked up one time. The chain couples TRBV11-2 to TRBJ1-3, with 7 bases fitting TRBD1. The CDR3 is 17 amino acids. V dropped 4 bases and J dropped 4; count of bases not matched to a gene: 13. In germline, CDR1 is SGHAT, CDR2 FQNNGV. For the CDR3, the DNA is TGTGCCAGCAGCTACCGGGAGCCAGGGGGATCCGGAAACACCATATATTTT. It specifies CASSYREPGGSGNTIYF.

In this sample, this clone turned up many times. This sample also contains other DNA sequences that code for the same CDR3. The chain employs TRBV19 and TRBJ2-7; D is perhaps TRBD1 or TRBD2 (5 bases each). The CDR3 has 12 amino acids. V lost 6 bases and J lost 0, with 6 bases in between. Germline V gives CDR1 LNHDA, CDR2 SQIVND (reference sequence). The CDR3: CASRGDSYEQYF. CDR3 in DNA: TGTGCCAGTAGGGGGGACTCCTACGAGCAGTACTTC.

By frequency in the sample, this clone is large. The chain carries TRBV6-2 or TRBV6-3 and TRBJ2-2; D is undetermined. CDR1 MNHEY and CDR2 SVGEGT come from the germline V gene. Trimming cost V 6 bases and J 6 bases, with 11 bases left between them. The CDR3 covers 13 residues. This CDR3 is CASSRRQAGELFF. In nucleotides, the CDR3 is TGTGCCAGCAGCCGAAGACAAGCCGGGGAGCTGTTTTTT.

Worth noting for this clone: A much larger clone lies a single base off, so this may be a read error. The identical CDR3 is also encoded by other nucleotide sequences in the sample. V gene TRBV7-9 combines with J gene TRBJ1-1; D is unclear. The CDR3 has 14 amino acids. Germline assignment: CDR1 SEHNR and CDR2 FQNEAQ (reference sequence). The ends were cut back, 1 base at V and 2 bases at J, with 8 bases in the middle. The DNA for the CDR3 is TGTGCCAGCAGCTTAGGACCACCCAACACTGAAGCTTTCTTT. Residues: CASSLGPPNTEAFF. The complete variable domain, with remaining parts taken from reference TRBV7-9 and TRBJ1-1, reads DTGVSQNPRHKITKRGQNVTFRCDPISEHNRLYWYRQTLGQGPEFLTYFQNEAQLEKSRLLSDRFSAERPKGSFSTLEIQRTEQGDSAMYLCASSLGPPNTEAFFGQGTRLTVV.

In its sample, this clone is large. The chain links TRBV28 to TRBJ2-2; D is unclear. CDR1 MDHEN and CDR2 SYDVKM come from the germline V gene. V lost 5 bases, J lost 6 bases, and 19 bases lay in between. The CDR3 length is 16 residues. This chain's CDR3 is CASSPSGFLSPGELFF. CDR3 DNA: TGTGCCAGCAGTCCTTCGGGTTTCCTCTCCCCCGGGGAGCTGTTTTTT.

This clone was picked up many times. The rearrangement links TRBV11-2 to TRBJ2-7, with 7 bases lining up with TRBD2. CDR1 and CDR2 (germline): SGHAT, FQNNGV. V lost 2 bases and J lost 3; bases outside the gene matches: 7. The CDR3 is 15 amino acids. As DNA, the CDR3 is TGTGCCAGCAGCTTAACCGACTCGGGGGGCTACGAGCAGTACTTC. Translation: CASSLTDSGGYEQYF. The full variable domain, with the rest looked up from reference TRBV11-2 and TRBJ2-7, is EAGVAQSPRYKIIEKRQSVAFWCNPISGHATLYWYQQILGQGPKLLIQFQNNGVVDDSQLPKDRFSAERLKGVDSTLKIQPAKLEDSAVYLCASSLTDSGGYEQYFGPGTRLTVT.

This chain uses TRBV11-2 with TRBJ1-5; possibly TRBD1 for D (6 bases). V was trimmed by 1 base and J by 7 bases, leaving 14 bases between them. Germline V gene sequence: CDR1 SGHAT, CDR2 FQNNGV. This CDR3 spans 15 amino acids. The CDR3 sequence is CASSLGQGKGQPQHF. CDR3 DNA: TGTGCCAGCAGCTTAGGTCAGGGGAAAGGACAGCCCCAGCATTTT.

The rearrangement joins TRBV20-1 to TRBJ1-1; D unresolved. CDR3 length: 12 amino acids. Looked up from germline, CDR1 is DFQATT and CDR2 is SNEGSKA (reference sequence). V dropped 7 bases and J dropped 0 bases, with 9 bases sitting between them. CDR3 sequence (DNA): TGCAGTGTTATAAGGATGAACACTGAAGCTTTCTTT. The encoded protein is CSVIRMNTEAFF.

This clone came up a few times. The chain carries TRBV27 and TRBJ2-3; no clear D. In germline, CDR1 is MNHEY, CDR2 SMNVEV (reference sequence). This CDR3 has 16 residues. V was pared by 2 bases and J by 2 bases, with 14 bases between. The CDR3 here is CASSLSERLFTDTQYF. The CDR3 DNA follows: TGTGCCAGCAGTTTAAGTGAGCGACTGTTCACAGATACGCAGTATTTT.

J is TRBJ2-5 and V is TRBV9, with D possibly matching TRBD2 (6 bases). The CDR3 extends over 14 amino acids. The germline V and J ends were trimmed by 4 bases and 5 bases, with 15 bases remaining between them. Germline CDR1 SGDLS, CDR2 YYNGEE. CDR3 in amino acids: CASSRGWLAETQYF. In DNA form, the CDR3 reads TGTGCCAGCAGCCGAGGATGGCTAGCGGAGACCCAGTACTTC.

In this sample, this clone turned up a few times. This chain joins TRBV28 and TRBJ2-5; D is uncertain. CDR1 and CDR2 from the germline V gene are MDHEN and SYDVKM. V lost 2 bases to trimming and J lost 7 bases, with 5 bases between them. CDR3 size: 11 residues. CDR3 sequence (DNA): TGTGCCAGCAGTTTAGCCTTGACCCAGTACTTC. Translation gives CASSLALTQYF.

V gene TRBV11-2 combines with J gene TRBJ1-6, with D perhaps TRBD1 (5 bases). CDR1 and CDR2 (germline): SGHAT, FQNNGV. The germline V and J ends were trimmed by 0 bases and 8 bases, with 11 bases remaining between them. There are 15 residues in the CDR3. The CDR3 DNA reads TGTGCCAGCAGCTTAGATCCGGGGGGGGATTCACCCCTCCACTTT. Amino acid sequence: CASSLDPGGDSPLHF.

With regard to this clone: An end of the junction does not agree with germline; a read error may underlie this. V usage is TRBV7-7 and J usage is TRBJ2-5, with 7 bases lining up with TRBD2. Looked up from germline, CDR1 is SSHAT and CDR2 is FNYEAQ (reference sequence). The CDR3 has 14 amino acids. CDR3 nucleotide sequence: TGTGCTAGCACCTTAGGAATAGCGGGTGAGACCCAGTACTTC. This translates into CASTLGIAGETQYF.

This clone has only a few counts. J is TRBJ2-5 and V is TRBV6-1; 7 bases match TRBD2. The length of the CDR3 is 13 residues. Unmatched junction bases numbered 7, after V lost 5 bases and J lost 7 bases. Germline CDR1 reads MNHNS; CDR2 reads SASEGT. As DNA, the CDR3 is TGTGCCAGCAGTCGGACTAGGATTGGGACCCAGTACTTC. Its translation is CASSRTRIGTQYF.

This clone has just a few counts. The V call is TRBV11-3, the J call TRBJ2-7, with 11 positions matching TRBD1. Looked up from germline, CDR1 is SGHNT and CDR2 is YENEEA. V lost 5 bases and J lost 4; bases outside the gene matches: 4. This CDR3 has 14 amino acids. In DNA, the CDR3 is TGTGCCAGCAGCGACCGGGACAGGGGGTACGAGCAGTACTTC. Protein sequence: CASSDRDRGYEQYF.

Relative to its sample, this clone is medium-sized (0.01 to 0.1%). V gene TRBV7-2 combines with J gene TRBJ2-7; a weak D match, TRBD2 (5 bases). Germline V gene lookup returns CDR1 SGHTA and CDR2 FQGNSA. V lost 3 bases and J lost 2, with 8 bases in between. The CDR3 is 13 amino acids. The CDR3 region is CASSFGMTYEQYF. CDR3 bases: TGTGCCAGCAGCTTCGGGATGACCTACGAGCAGTACTTC.

This clone occurred many times. This chain joins TRBV14 and TRBJ2-1; TRBD1 or TRBD2 may be the D gene (5 bases each). V was clipped by 0 bases and J by 1 base, with 13 bases between them. This CDR3 is built from 17 residues. The germline gives CDR1 SGHDN, CDR2 FVKESK. This CDR3 is CASSQDRRGVSYNEQFF. CDR3 DNA sequence: TGTGCCAGCAGCCAAGATCGTCGGGGCGTTTCCTACAATGAGCAGTTCTTC.

The V and J genes are TRBV19 and TRBJ2-3; 8 bases line up with TRBD1. Germline V lookup: CDR1 LNHDA, CDR2 SQIVND (reference sequence). The J segment lost 2 bases and the V segment lost 4 bases, leaving 11 bases of the junction unmatched. This CDR3 is built from 17 residues. The CDR3 spells CASSTRGTGPSTDTQYF. The CDR3 DNA is TGTGCCAGTAGTACTCGGGGGACAGGACCCTCCACAGATACGCAGTATTTT.

The genes are TRBV5-1 and TRBJ1-2, with a possible D match to TRBD1 (5 bases). V lost 4 bases and J 6 bases, leaving 22 bases between the germline ends. There are 16 residues in the CDR3. Per germline, CDR1 SGHRS and CDR2 YFSETQ. CDR3 region: CASSPVGGLPWDGYTF. Here the CDR3 DNA reads TGCGCCAGCAGCCCTGTTGGGGGTCTCCCTTGGGATGGCTACACCTTC. Together with reference TRBV5-1 and TRBJ1-2, the CDR3 gives the full variable domain: KAGVTQTPRYLIKTRGQQVTLSCSPISGHRSVSWYQQTPGQGLQFLFEYFSETQRNKGNFPGRFSGRQFSNSRSEMNVSTLELGDSALYLCASSPVGGLPWDGYTFGSGTRLTVV.

This clone showed up many times. This rearrangement joins TRBV2 to TRBJ2-7; 10 bases agree with TRBD2. This CDR3 is built from 14 residues. V was pared by 5 bases and J by 4 bases, with 5 bases of the junction left unmatched. Germline V gives CDR1 SNHLY, CDR2 FYNNEI. The CDR3, as DNA: TGTGCCAGCAGTCTAGCGGGGGCTACGTACGAGCAGTACTTC. It yields the protein CASSLAGATYEQYF.

The table lists this clone with a few counts. A read error may produce the germline difference seen at one junction end. V is TRBV12-3 or TRBV12-4 and J is TRBJ2-1; TRBD2 is a possible D gene (6 bases). This CDR3 region has 16 residues. The CDR3 sequence: CASSLVWDFNNNDQFF. The CDR3 DNA sequence: TGTGCCAGCAGTTTGGTGTGGGACTTCAACAACAATGATCAGTTCTTC.

This chain uses TRBV6-2 or TRBV6-3 with TRBJ1-3; D is unresolved. The CDR3 consists of 15 residues. V was pared by 0 bases and J by 1 base, with 7 bases between. Germline CDR1 and CDR2: MNHEY and SVGEGT. In nucleotides, the CDR3 is TGTGCCAGCAGTTACTCGGGAGGGTCTGGAAACACCATATATTTT. Translated: CASSYSGGSGNTIYF.

The table lists this clone with a few counts. The chain uses TRBV24-1 and TRBJ2-3; 11 nucleotides match TRBD2. The ends lost 10 bases at V and 3 bases at J; junction bases unmatched: 2. The CDR3 is 13 amino acids. The germline V gene has CDR1 KGHDR and CDR2 SFDVKD. The CDR3 here is CATIAGGTDTQYF. The DNA for the CDR3 is TGTGCCACGATAGCGGGAGGGACAGATACGCAGTATTTT.

The rearrangement uses TRBV20-1 and TRBJ2-7, with 8 nucleotides matching TRBD1. The V and J ends lost 3 bases and 3 bases, in that order; junction bases with no gene match: 7. CDR1 is DFQATT, CDR2 SNEGSKA, per germline (reference sequence). The CDR3 consists of 14 residues. The CDR3: CSARVGTGIYEQYF. CDR3 DNA: TGCAGTGCTAGGGTAGGGACAGGAATCTACGAGCAGTACTTC.

This clone was counted between two and nine times. The chain couples TRBV15 to TRBJ1-5, with D unclear. The CDR3 runs 14 residues. Germline V CDR1 and CDR2: LNHNV, YYDKDF (reference sequence). V gave up 1 base and J gave up 3 bases, with 7 bases separating them. CDR3 loop: CATSRVQVNQPQHF. Written as DNA, the CDR3 is TGTGCCACCAGCAGAGTCCAGGTCAATCAGCCCCAGCATTTT.

The chain uses TRBV5-4 and TRBJ2-3, with 9 bases that match TRBD2. Per the germline V gene, CDR1 is SGHNT and CDR2 is YYREEE (reference sequence). This CDR3 is 16 amino acids long. V lost 5 bases to trimming and J lost 1 base; unmatched junction nucleotides: 8. CDR3 sequence: CASSFTLAGGTDTQYF. The CDR3 DNA reads TGTGCCAGCAGTTTTACCTTAGCGGGGGGCACAGATACGCAGTATTTT.

This clone has a handful of counts. The V gene is TRBV2, the J gene TRBJ1-1; D unclear. This CDR3 contains 13 residues. CDR1 is SNHLY and CDR2 is FYNNEI in the germline V gene. V lost 4 bases, J lost 4 bases, and 10 bases lay in between. The CDR3 here is CASSGPRFTEAFF. The CDR3 DNA is TGTGCCAGCAGTGGTCCTCGATTCACTGAAGCTTTCTTT.